This T cell receptor (beta chain) came from a study of CD8+ T cells in alopecia areata. Study summary: Administration of oral tofacitinib to treated patients was at 5 to 10 mg twice daily. The investigators scored severity in treated patients by the percentage of affected scalp area. Regarding the study as a whole: Clonality exceeded that of normal scalp in lesional scalp, most notably in alopecia totalis/universalis. Tofacitinib yielded significantly lower scalp clonality and fewer expanded CD8+ clones among the top 100.

Note on this clone: Its antigen is still unknown.

In each case, RNA was isolated and then reverse transcribed into cDNA as the sequencing template. Method: immunoSEQ multiplex PCR; TCRdb's copy keeps in-frame clones and lacks some. This sample has some 220,000 clones; around 57% occur once, and the top ten carry roughly 1.4%. Treatment given: oral pan-JAK inhibitor, 5-10 mg twice daily. Trimming removed 6 bases from V and 8 bases from J; junction bases left unmatched: 3. CDR3 size: 13 residues. Germline V gene sequence: CDR1 SNHLY, CDR2 FYNNEI. The sequencing here drew on CD4+ T cells sorted from blood, taken at week 4, from a patient treated with tofacitinib. The chain couples TRBV2 to TRBJ2-1, with 11 positions matching TRBD1. The sequence derives from a human donor with alopecia areata. In DNA, the CDR3 is TGTGCCAGCAGGGGACAGGGGGTTGATGAGCAGTTCTTC. It yields the protein CASRGQGVDEQFF.